This TCR beta chain was identified in a study of T-cell reconstitution after alpha-beta-depleted transplantation in children. Study results and caveats: The authors attributed T-cell counts and diversity one year after transplant mostly to newly produced T cells.

Turning to this clonotype: Its antigen is not known.

Preparation of the TCRbeta library was carried out with unique molecular identifiers. A single record per CDR3 protein comes from TCRdb applying MiXCR to the PCR reads. The data contain roughly 350,000 distinct CDR3 sequences, around 15% of them singletons. Germline lookup yields CDR1 SGHDN and CDR2 FVKESK. The CDR3 has 13 residues. Trimming cost V 6 bases and J 0 bases, with 9 bases left between them. The chain is built from TRBV14 and TRBJ2-7; D gene uncertain. This sample comprised PBMCs, mostly from graft donor cells, obtained 360 days after TCRalphabeta/CD19-depleted stem cell transplant. The receptor was derived from a male patient aged 2 to 9 who had a stem cell transplant for acute lymphoblastic leukemia, so the T cells may come from the graft donor. The CDR3: CASRGLDSYEQYF. The CDR3 nucleotides are TGTGCCAGCAGGGGTTTGGACTCCTACGAGCAGTACTTC.